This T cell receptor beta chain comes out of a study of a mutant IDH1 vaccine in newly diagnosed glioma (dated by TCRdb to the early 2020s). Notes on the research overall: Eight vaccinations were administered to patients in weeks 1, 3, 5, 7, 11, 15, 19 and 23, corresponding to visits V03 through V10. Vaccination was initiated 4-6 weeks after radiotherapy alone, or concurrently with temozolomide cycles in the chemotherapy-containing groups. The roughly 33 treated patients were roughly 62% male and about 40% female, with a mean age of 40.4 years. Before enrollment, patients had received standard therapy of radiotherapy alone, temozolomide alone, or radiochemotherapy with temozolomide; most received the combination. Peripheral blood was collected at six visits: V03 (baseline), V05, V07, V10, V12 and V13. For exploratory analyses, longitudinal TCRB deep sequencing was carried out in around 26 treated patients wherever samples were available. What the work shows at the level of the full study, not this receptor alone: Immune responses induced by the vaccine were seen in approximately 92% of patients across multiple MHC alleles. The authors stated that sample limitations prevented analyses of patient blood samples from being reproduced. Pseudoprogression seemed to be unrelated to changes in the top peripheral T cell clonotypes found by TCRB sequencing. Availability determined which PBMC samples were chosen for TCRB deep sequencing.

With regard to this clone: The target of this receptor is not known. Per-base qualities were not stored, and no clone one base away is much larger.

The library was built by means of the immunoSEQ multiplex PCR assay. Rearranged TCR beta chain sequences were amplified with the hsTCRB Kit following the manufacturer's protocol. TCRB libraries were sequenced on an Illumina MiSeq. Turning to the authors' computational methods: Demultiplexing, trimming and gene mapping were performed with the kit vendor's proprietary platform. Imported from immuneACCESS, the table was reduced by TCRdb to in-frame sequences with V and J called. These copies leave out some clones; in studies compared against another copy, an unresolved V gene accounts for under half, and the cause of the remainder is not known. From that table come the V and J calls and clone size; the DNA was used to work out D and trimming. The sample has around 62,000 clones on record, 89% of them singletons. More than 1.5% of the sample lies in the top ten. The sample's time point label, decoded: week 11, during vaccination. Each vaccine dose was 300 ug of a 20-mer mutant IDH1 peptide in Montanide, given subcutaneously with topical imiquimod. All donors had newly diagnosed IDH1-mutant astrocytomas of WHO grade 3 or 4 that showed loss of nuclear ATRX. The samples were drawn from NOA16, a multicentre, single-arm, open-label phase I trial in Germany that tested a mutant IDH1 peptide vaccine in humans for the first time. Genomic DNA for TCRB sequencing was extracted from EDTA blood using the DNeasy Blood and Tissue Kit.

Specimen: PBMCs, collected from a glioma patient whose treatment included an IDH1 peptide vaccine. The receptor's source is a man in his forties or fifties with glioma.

The CDR3 is CATSSSQGFTDTQYF. The bases are TGTGCCACCAGCAGTTCACAGGGGTTCACAGATACGCAGTATTTT. The rearrangement joined TRBV15 to TRBJ2-3; 7 bases in the junction line up with TRBD1. The CDR3 goes from the cysteine to the phenylalanine over 15 residues. Here the CDR3 DNA is all that survives: 45 bases in frame from base 1. The germline V gene (reference sequence) supplies CDR1 LNHNV and CDR2 YYDKDF. The junction shows trimming of 3 bases on V and 2 bases on J, and the gene matches do not reach 5 bases of it.